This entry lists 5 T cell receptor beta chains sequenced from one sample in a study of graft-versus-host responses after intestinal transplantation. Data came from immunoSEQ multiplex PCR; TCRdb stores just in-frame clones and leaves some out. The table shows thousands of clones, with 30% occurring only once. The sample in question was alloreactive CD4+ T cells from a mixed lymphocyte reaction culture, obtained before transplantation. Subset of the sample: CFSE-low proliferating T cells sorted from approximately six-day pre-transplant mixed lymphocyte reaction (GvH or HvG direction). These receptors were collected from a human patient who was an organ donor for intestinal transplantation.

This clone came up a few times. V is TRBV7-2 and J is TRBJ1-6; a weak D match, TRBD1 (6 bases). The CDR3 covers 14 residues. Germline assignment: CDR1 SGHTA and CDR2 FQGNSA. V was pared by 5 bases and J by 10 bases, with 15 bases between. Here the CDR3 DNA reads TGTGCCAGCAGCGGAACATACAGGGTATCACCCCTCCACTTT. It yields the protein CASSGTYRVSPLHF.

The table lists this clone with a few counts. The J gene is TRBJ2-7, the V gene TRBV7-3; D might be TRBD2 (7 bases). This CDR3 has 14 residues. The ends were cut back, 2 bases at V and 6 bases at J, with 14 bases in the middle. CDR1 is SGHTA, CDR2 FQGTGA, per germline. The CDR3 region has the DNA TGTGCCAGCAGCTTAGAGAGGGGGGGCTCCGAGCAGTACTTC. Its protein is CASSLERGGSEQYF.

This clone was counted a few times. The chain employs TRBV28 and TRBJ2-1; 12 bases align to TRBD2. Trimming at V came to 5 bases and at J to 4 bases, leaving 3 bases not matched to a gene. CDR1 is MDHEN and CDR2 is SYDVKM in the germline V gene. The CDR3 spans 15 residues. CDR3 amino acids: CASSPTSGRYNEQFF. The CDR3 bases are TGTGCCAGCAGTCCTACTAGCGGGAGGTACAATGAGCAGTTCTTC.

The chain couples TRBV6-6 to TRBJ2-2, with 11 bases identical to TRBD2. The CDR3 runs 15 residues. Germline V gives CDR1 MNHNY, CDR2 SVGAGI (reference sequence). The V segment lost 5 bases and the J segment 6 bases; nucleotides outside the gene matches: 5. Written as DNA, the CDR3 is TGTGCCAGCAGTCGGAGACTAGCGGGGTCCGGGGAGCTGTTTTTT. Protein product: CASSRRLAGSGELFF.

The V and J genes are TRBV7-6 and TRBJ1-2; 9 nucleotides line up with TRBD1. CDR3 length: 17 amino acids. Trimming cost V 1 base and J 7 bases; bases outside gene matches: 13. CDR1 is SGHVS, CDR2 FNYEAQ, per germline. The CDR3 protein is CASSLEGATGGWSGYTF. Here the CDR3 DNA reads TGTGCCAGCAGCTTAGAGGGGGCAACAGGGGGCTGGAGTGGCTACACCTTC.